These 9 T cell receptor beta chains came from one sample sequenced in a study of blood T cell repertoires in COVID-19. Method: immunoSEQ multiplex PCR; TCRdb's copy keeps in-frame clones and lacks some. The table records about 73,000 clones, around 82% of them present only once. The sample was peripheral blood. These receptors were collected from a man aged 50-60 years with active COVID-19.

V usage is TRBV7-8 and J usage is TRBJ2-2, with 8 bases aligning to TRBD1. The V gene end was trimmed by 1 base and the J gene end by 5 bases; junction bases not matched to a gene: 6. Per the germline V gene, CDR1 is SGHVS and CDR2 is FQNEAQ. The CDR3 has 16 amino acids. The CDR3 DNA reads TGTGCCAGCAGCTTAGTAGCAGGGGGCTTTACCGGGGAGCTGTTTTTT. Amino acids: CASSLVAGGFTGELFF.

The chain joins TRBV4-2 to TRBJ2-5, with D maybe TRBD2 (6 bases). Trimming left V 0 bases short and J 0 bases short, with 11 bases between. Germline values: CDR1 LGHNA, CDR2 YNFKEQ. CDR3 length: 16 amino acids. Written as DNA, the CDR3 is TGTGCCAGCAGCCAAGAACGGTGGGGGGACCAAGAGACCCAGTACTTC. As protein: CASSQERWGDQETQYF.

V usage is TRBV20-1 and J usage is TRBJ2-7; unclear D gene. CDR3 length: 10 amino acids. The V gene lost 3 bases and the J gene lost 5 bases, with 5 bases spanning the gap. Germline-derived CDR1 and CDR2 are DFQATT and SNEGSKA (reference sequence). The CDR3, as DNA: TGCAGTGCTAGCTATAACGAGCAGTACTTC. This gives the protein CSASYNEQYF.

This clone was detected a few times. CDR3 coding DNA: TGTGCCAGCAGCTTATCAGGGGGCAATTCACCCCTCCACTTT. Encoded protein: CASSLSGGNSPLHF. V and J are TRBV5-8 and TRBJ1-6, with 8 bases fitting TRBD1. With 2 bases clipped from V and 7 bases from J, the junction kept 2 bases outside the gene matches. CDR1 is SGHTS, CDR2 YDEGEE, per germline. The CDR3 runs to 14 residues.

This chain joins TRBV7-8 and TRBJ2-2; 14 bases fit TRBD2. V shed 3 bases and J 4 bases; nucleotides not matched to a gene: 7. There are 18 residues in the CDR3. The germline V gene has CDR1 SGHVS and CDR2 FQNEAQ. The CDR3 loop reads CASSFRLAGGPSTGELFF. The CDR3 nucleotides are TGTGCCAGCAGCTTTAGACTAGCGGGAGGGCCTAGCACCGGGGAGCTGTTTTTT.

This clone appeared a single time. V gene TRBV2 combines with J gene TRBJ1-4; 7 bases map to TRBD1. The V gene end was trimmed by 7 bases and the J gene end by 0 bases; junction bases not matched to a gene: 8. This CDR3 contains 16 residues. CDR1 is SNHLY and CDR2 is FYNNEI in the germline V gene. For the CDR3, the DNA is TGTGCCAGCATCCGCACCGGGACAGCAACTAATGAAAAACTGTTTTTT. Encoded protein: CASIRTGTATNEKLFF. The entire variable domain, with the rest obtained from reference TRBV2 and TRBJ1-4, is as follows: EPEVTQTPSHQVTQMGQEVILRCVPISNHLYFYWYRQILGQKVEFLVSFYNNEISEKSEIFDDQFSVERPDGSNFTLKIRSTKLEDSAMYFCASIRTGTATNEKLFFGSGTQLSVL.

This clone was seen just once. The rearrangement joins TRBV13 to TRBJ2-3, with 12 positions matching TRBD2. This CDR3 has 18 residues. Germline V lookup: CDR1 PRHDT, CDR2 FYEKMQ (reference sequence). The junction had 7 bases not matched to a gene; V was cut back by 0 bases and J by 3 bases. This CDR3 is CASSLGTSGGRGTDTQYF. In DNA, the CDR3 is TGTGCCAGCAGCTTAGGGACTAGCGGGGGTCGAGGAACAGATACGCAGTATTTT.

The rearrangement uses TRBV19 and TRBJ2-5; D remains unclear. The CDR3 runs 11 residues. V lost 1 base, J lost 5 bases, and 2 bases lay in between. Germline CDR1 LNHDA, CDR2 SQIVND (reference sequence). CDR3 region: CASSIAETQYF. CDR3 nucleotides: TGTGCCAGTAGTATAGCGGAGACCCAGTACTTC.

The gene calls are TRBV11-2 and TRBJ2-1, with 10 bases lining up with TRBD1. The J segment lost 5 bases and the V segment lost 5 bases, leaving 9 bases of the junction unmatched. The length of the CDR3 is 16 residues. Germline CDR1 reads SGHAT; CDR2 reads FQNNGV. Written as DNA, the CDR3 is TGTGCCAGCAGCCAAGAGGGGACAGGGGTGAACAATGAGCAGTTCTTC. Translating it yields CASSQEGTGVNNEQFF.